The rows below give T cell receptor beta chains drawn from one sample of a study of human T cells and chemical hapten exposure. TCRdb ran MiXCR on the RACE reads and lists one entry per CDR3 protein. In the table there are under 90,000 distinct CDR3 sequences, about 8.6% of which are singletons. The sequenced sample was whole blood. These receptors were taken from a male donor in good health. Some clones in this sample may be carry-over from other donors' samples. CDR3s leave out the opening cysteine and the closing phenylalanine or tryptophan. Each record gives: J gene, V gene, CDR3 protein.

TRBJ1-1 TRBV12-3/TRBV12-4 ASSFRIGSTEAF
TRBJ2-1 TRBV27 ASSLVSQSGLYNEQF
TRBJ1-2 TRBV27 ASSLSIQGYGYT
TRBJ2-6 TRBV4-3 ASSHSDGSSGANVLT
TRBJ1-6 TRBV27 ASSSKGQLISSPLH
TRBJ2-1 TRBV19 ASRRGQGDFFDEQF
TRBJ1-1 TRBV12-3/TRBV12-4 ASSYPPGQGARSNTEAF
TRBJ1-5 TRBV6-1 ASSVDPEGSNQPQH
TRBJ2-7 TRBV7-8 ASSLEPGDAYEQY
TRBJ1-1 TRBV7-9 ASRPGQGSEAF
TRBJ2-1 TRBV7-8 ASSSPGGSFYNEQF
TRBJ2-1 TRBV6-5 ASRLAGDSNEQF
TRBJ2-3 TRBV2 ASSEYVRAYTDTQY
TRBJ1-3 TRBV6-5 ASRTGNTIY
TRBJ2-3 TRBV2 ASIDPTTQY
TRBJ2-3 TRBV14 ASSQDGTGATQY
TRBJ2-5 TRBV20-1 SARESPSRETQY
TRBJ1-1 TRBV29-1 SAGGRAWTEAF
TRBJ1-4 TRBV12-3/TRBV12-4 ASSPPLRTASNEKLF
TRBJ1-5 TRBV6-1 ASRPPGSLNQPQH
TRBJ2-3 TRBV11-2 ASSLGSGTVSTDTQY
TRBJ1-2 TRBV20-1 SAGTGGNYGYT
TRBJ2-3 TRBV5-4 ASSLETSGRGDTQY
TRBJ2-6 TRBV7-8 ASSIRAAGANVLT
TRBJ1-1 TRBV5-5 ASSDRVGTEAF
TRBJ2-1 TRBV20-1 SARGLLAGNNEQF
TRBJ2-3 TRBV12-3/TRBV12-4 ASRGDLRATDTQY
TRBJ2-6 TRBV20-1 SARWGMDSGANVLT
TRBJ1-6 TRBV4-3 ASSQALSSYNSPLH
TRBJ2-3 TRBV5-1 ASSLVLGGPTDTQY